Sequencing of this TCR beta chain was carried out in a study of identical twins. This CDR3 spans 14 amino acids. The germline gives CDR1 DFQATT, CDR2 SNEGSKA (reference sequence). Trimming pared 0 bases from V and 2 bases from J, leaving 11 bases between. Only a few counts were recorded for this clonotype. Its target is unknown. The cDNA had a unique molecular identifier and a template-switch universal primer site. TCRdb analysed the 5' RACE reads with MiXCR anew, one entry per CDR3 protein. This table holds some 560,000 distinct CDR3 sequences, approximately 9.6% found once. Regarding the study as a whole: Models came in too low on out-of-frame TCR alpha sharing in monozygotic twins. One should note that invariant MAIT and iNKT cells could partly confound zero-insertion analyses.

The same sample was also studied in work on yellow fever vaccine responses in identical twins.

This TCR was sampled from a woman aged 18 to 35 in good health. Sequencing was done on a sample of PBMCs. The rearrangement links TRBV20-1 to TRBJ2-7, with a possible D match to TRBD1 (5 bases). The CDR3 reads CSARDYDRPYEQYF. The CDR3 DNA sequence: TGCAGTGCTAGAGATTATGACAGACCCTACGAGCAGTACTTC.